Below are 31 T cell receptor beta chains sequenced from a single sample in a study of shared clonotypes between healthy human individuals. The data were produced by immunoSEQ multiplex PCR, yet TCRdb's version contains in-frame clones alone and is incomplete. This table has approximately 940,000 clones, around three quarters appearing once. Sequencing was carried out using memory CD4+ T cells sorted from blood. Subset reported: CD45RA-negative fraction. The receptors shown here come from a man aged 18 to 30 in good health.

This clone has at least ten counts. The chain couples TRBV7-9 to TRBJ2-7; D is undetermined. V shed 2 bases and J shed 7 bases, with 12 bases lying between them. This CDR3 is built from 13 residues. Germline V gene data show CDR1 as SEHNR and CDR2 as FQNEAQ (reference sequence). CDR3 region: CASSLIALQEQYF. The CDR3 bases are TGTGCCAGCAGCTTAATAGCCCTCCAAGAGCAGTACTTC.

This clone has at least ten counts. The chain couples TRBV18 to TRBJ2-2, with unresolved D. Trimming cost V 1 base and J 4 bases, with 13 bases left between them. Germline V gene data show CDR1 as KGHSH and CDR2 as LQKENI. The CDR3 runs 16 residues. In nucleotides, the CDR3 is TGTGCCAGCTCACCACTGGGCTCGGGTACCACCGGGGAGCTGTTTTTT. The encoded protein is CASSPLGSGTTGELFF.

In its sample, this clone was seen many times. The rearrangement uses TRBV6-1 and TRBJ1-4, with D uncertain. The V and J ends lost 6 bases and 0 bases respectively, with 11 bases between them. This CDR3 comprises 15 residues. Germline CDR1 and CDR2: MNHNS and SASEGT. CDR3 bases: TGTGCCAGCAGGGTCCAGGACGCAACTAATGAAAAACTGTTTTTT. Residues: CASRVQDATNEKLFF.

The V call is TRBV27, the J call TRBJ1-2; 10 nucleotides align to TRBD1. Germline V CDR1 and CDR2: MNHEY, SMNVEV (reference sequence). Trimming cost V 1 base and J 8 bases; bases outside gene matches: 13. This CDR3 has 17 residues. CDR3 residues: CASSLLGRTGGSVGYTF. DNA for the CDR3: TGTGCCAGCAGTTTATTGGGCCGGACAGGGGGTTCAGTGGGCTACACCTTC.

This clone was seen more than once but under ten times. J is TRBJ2-1 and V is TRBV29-1; D gene unclear. The CDR3 contains 12 residues. The V end lost 3 bases, the J end lost 13 bases, and 16 bases lay between the germline ends. CDR1 SQVTM and CDR2 ANQGSEA come from the germline V gene. The CDR3 DNA reads TGCAGCGTTGACAGCTCCTACAACCCCCAGTTCTTC. Residues: CSVDSSYNPQFF.

J is TRBJ2-7 and V is TRBV27; D might be TRBD2 (5 bases). The CDR3 has 15 residues. V lost 8 bases, J lost 4 bases, and 21 bases lay in between. In germline, CDR1 is MNHEY, CDR2 SMNVEV (reference sequence). CDR3 DNA: TGTGCCAGCCCCAAGCCCGGGGAGAGGTCTTACGAGCAGTACTTC. Its translation is CASPKPGERSYEQYF.

V is TRBV7-9 and J is TRBJ2-3; 11 bases are shared with TRBD1. Germline-derived CDR1 and CDR2 are SEHNR and FQNEAQ (reference sequence). The junction had 12 bases not matched to a gene; V was cut back by 1 base and J by 6 bases. The CDR3 has 18 amino acids. CDR3 nucleotide sequence: TGTGCCAGCAGCTTAGGGTTCCGGACAGGGGGCGCAGGGGATACGCAGTATTTT. The encoded protein is CASSLGFRTGGAGDTQYF.

The chain has TRBV5-1 and TRBJ2-1; 12 nucleotides line up with TRBD2. V dropped 7 bases and J dropped 7; count of bases not matched to a gene: 6. The CDR3 length is 14 residues. Germline lookup yields CDR1 SGHRS and CDR2 YFSETQ. DNA of the CDR3: TGCGCCAGCTCCCGGACTAGCGGGATTAATGAGCAGTTCTTC. Protein product: CASSRTSGINEQFF. The full variable domain, its missing parts supplied by reference TRBV5-1 and TRBJ2-1, is KAGVTQTPRYLIKTRGQQVTLSCSPISGHRSVSWYQQTPGQGLQFLFEYFSETQRNKGNFPGRFSGRQFSNSRSEMNVSTLELGDSALYLCASSRTSGINEQFFGPGTRLTVL.

V and J are TRBV11-2 and TRBJ2-7; D unclear. Germline V gene sequence: CDR1 SGHAT, CDR2 FQNNGV. The CDR3 length is 15 residues. The V end was cut by 7 bases, the J end by 2 bases, with 18 bases between. CDR3 sequence reads: CASTVDPRAAYEQYF. For the CDR3, the DNA is TGTGCCAGCACCGTAGACCCTAGGGCAGCCTACGAGCAGTACTTC.

A word on this clone: Other DNA sequences in the same sample also yield this CDR3. The gene calls are TRBV18 and TRBJ2-1; 11 nucleotides agree with TRBD2. Germline V gene data show CDR1 as KGHSH and CDR2 as LQKENI. J lost 6 bases, V lost 3 bases, and 4 bases had no gene match. CDR3 length: 15 residues. The CDR3 sequence: CASSPLAGGPNEQFF. CDR3 DNA: TGTGCCAGCTCACCGCTAGCGGGAGGTCCCAATGAGCAGTTCTTC.

The CDR3 bases are TGTGCCAGCTCGGCCGACAGGGGTTCCGAGCAGTACTTC. It is translated as CASSADRGSEQYF. The V and J genes are TRBV18 and TRBJ2-7; 8 bases fit TRBD1. Trimming at V came to 6 bases and at J to 6 bases, leaving 7 bases not matched to a gene. The CDR3 is 13 residues long. The germline V gene has CDR1 KGHSH and CDR2 LQKENI.

Here the CDR3 reads CASSELVGNNQPQHF. In DNA form, the CDR3 reads TGTGCCAGCAGTGAATTAGTGGGGAACAATCAGCCCCAGCATTTT. V usage is TRBV6-1 and J usage is TRBJ1-5; no clear D. This CDR3 region has 15 residues. V lost 2 bases and J lost 3, with 11 bases in between. Germline V gene sequence: CDR1 MNHNS, CDR2 SASEGT.

Here the CDR3 DNA reads TGTGCCTGGAGTAAGACAGGGTATACCGGGGCCAACGTCCTGACTTTC. The encoded protein is CAWSKTGYTGANVLTF. The chain couples TRBV30 to TRBJ2-6, with TRBD1 matching over 7 bases. V dropped 2 bases and J dropped 4; count of bases not matched to a gene: 8. CDR3 size: 16 residues. Germline CDR1 and CDR2: GTSNPN and SVGIG (reference sequence).

This clone came up once. Additional DNA sequences in this sample encode the identical CDR3. The rearrangement joins TRBV7-2 to TRBJ1-1; no reliable D call. Trimming shortened V by 1 base and J by 0 bases, and 6 bases separated the two germline ends. This CDR3 region has 14 residues. Looked up from germline, CDR1 is SGHTA and CDR2 is FQGNSA. Written as DNA, the CDR3 is TGTGCCAGCAGCTTAGGGACGGTGAACACTGAAGCTTTCTTT. This encodes CASSLGTVNTEAFF. Complete variable domain (other parts from reference TRBV7-2 and TRBJ1-1): GAGVSQSPSNKVTEKGKDVELRCDPISGHTALYWYRQSLGQGLEFLIYFQGNSAPDKSGLPSDRFSAERTGGSVSTLTIQRTQQEDSAVYLCASSLGTVNTEAFFGQGTRLTVV.

This sequence joins TRBV7-9 and TRBJ1-2, with D perhaps TRBD1 (5 bases). The germline V and J ends were trimmed by 1 base and 8 bases, with 17 bases remaining between them. CDR1 and CDR2 (germline): SEHNR, FQNEAQ (reference sequence). The CDR3 loop spans 15 amino acids. Here the CDR3 reads CASSLGDWSLGGYTF. The DNA for the CDR3 is TGTGCCAGCAGCTTAGGGGACTGGTCTTTAGGAGGCTACACCTTC.

In its sample, this clone was seen once. The V gene is TRBV25-1, the J gene TRBJ2-3, with D unclear. V was cut by 6 bases and J by 1 base, with 8 bases left in between. Germline V gene data show CDR1 as MGHDK and CDR2 as SYGVNS. The CDR3 covers 13 residues. CDR3 sequence reads: CASRTTRTDTQYF. In nucleotides, the CDR3 is TGTGCCAGCAGGACGACACGCACAGATACGCAGTATTTT. Complete variable domain (other parts from reference TRBV25-1 and TRBJ2-3): EADIYQTPRYLVIGTGKKITLECSQTMGHDKMYWYQQDPGMELHLIHYSYGVNSTEKGDLSSESTVSRIRTEHFPLTLESARPSHTSQYLCASRTTRTDTQYFGPGTRLTVL.

This clone was picked up one time. The V call is TRBV7-2, the J call TRBJ1-2, with 8 positions matching TRBD1. CDR1 is SGHTA, CDR2 FQGNSA, per germline. The CDR3 consists of 14 residues. V lost 4 bases, J lost 4 bases, and 5 bases stayed unmatched. This CDR3 reads CASSYNDRGYGYTF. CDR3 coding DNA: TGTGCCAGCAGCTATAATGACAGGGGCTATGGCTACACCTTC.

The V call is TRBV5-4, the J call TRBJ2-5; D remains unclear. V lost 4 bases and J lost 2, with 15 bases in between. The germline V gene encodes CDR1 SGHNT and CDR2 YYREEE (reference sequence). The CDR3 loop spans 15 amino acids. This CDR3 is CASSPPGRQQETQYF. The CDR3 DNA reads as TGTGCCAGCAGCCCGCCGGGCCGGCAACAAGAGACCCAGTACTTC.

The rearrangement links TRBV5-1 to TRBJ2-1; D not certain. The CDR3 has 14 amino acids. Trimming removed 4 bases from V and 9 bases from J, with 17 bases in between. The germline gives CDR1 SGHRS, CDR2 YFSETQ. Written as DNA, the CDR3 is TGCGCCAGCAGCACGCCTCGCCCTGACGGTGAGCAGTTCTTC. Its protein product is CASSTPRPDGEQFF. Using reference TRBV5-1 and TRBJ2-1 for the parts outside the CDR3, the full variable domain is KAGVTQTPRYLIKTRGQQVTLSCSPISGHRSVSWYQQTPGQGLQFLFEYFSETQRNKGNFPGRFSGRQFSNSRSEMNVSTLELGDSALYLCASSTPRPDGEQFFGPGTRLTVL.

J is TRBJ1-5 and V is TRBV5-1; possible D gene TRBD1, 6 bases. CDR3 length: 17 residues. V was pared by 0 bases and J by 0 bases, with 13 bases between. CDR1 and CDR2 (germline): SGHRS, YFSETQ. CDR3 in amino acids: CASSLALGGYSNQPQHF. DNA of the CDR3: TGCGCCAGCAGCTTGGCCCTAGGGGGTTATAGCAATCAGCCCCAGCATTTT.

The CDR3 sequence is CANPPGTSGRIAKNIQYF. The CDR3 nucleotides are TGTGCCAACCCGCCCGGGACTAGCGGGAGAATAGCCAAAAACATTCAGTACTTC. The chain couples TRBV7-9 to TRBJ2-4, with 14 bases aligning to TRBD2. The CDR3 loop spans 18 amino acids. Germline loops: CDR1 SEHNR, CDR2 FQNEAQ (reference sequence). Trimming removed 10 bases from V and 0 bases from J; junction bases left unmatched: 11.

The CDR3 spells CASSLTLGTGPYEQYF. The CDR3 DNA sequence: TGTGCCAGCAGTTTAACTCTGGGGACAGGGCCCTACGAGCAGTACTTC. V is TRBV28 and J is TRBJ2-7; 9 nucleotides match TRBD1. The CDR3 is 16 amino acids. Germline V gives CDR1 MDHEN, CDR2 SYDVKM. The V gene end was trimmed by 2 bases and the J gene end by 2 bases; junction bases not matched to a gene: 7.

The chain carries TRBV30 and TRBJ1-2, with unresolved D. V was pared by 8 bases and J by 4 bases, with 17 bases between. The CDR3 covers 13 residues. CDR1 and CDR2 from the germline V gene are GTSNPN and SVGIG (reference sequence). The CDR3: CAGRVHTAYGYTF. The CDR3 DNA reads as TGTGCCGGCCGGGTCCACACCGCCTATGGCTACACCTTC. Combining the CDR3 with reference TRBV30 and TRBJ1-2 gives the whole variable domain SQTIHQWPATLVQPVGSPLSLECTVEGTSNPNLYWYRQAAGRGLQLLFYSVGIGQISSEVPQNLSASRPQDRQFILSSKKLLLSDSGFYLCAGRVHTAYGYTFGSGTRLTVV.

The chain employs TRBV29-1 and TRBJ2-7, with 10 bases aligning to TRBD1. Germline V gene lookup returns CDR1 SQVTM and CDR2 ANQGSEA. The CDR3 length is 14 residues. The junction had 7 bases not matched to a gene; V was cut back by 4 bases and J by 4 bases. CDR3 in amino acids: CSVGRDRGKYEQYF. CDR3 in DNA: TGCAGCGTTGGACGGGACAGGGGTAAATACGAGCAGTACTTC.

Only one count was recorded for this clone. J is TRBJ2-1 and V is TRBV10-1; 10 positions agree with TRBD2. CDR3 length equals 18 residues. Germline CDR1 is WNHNN and CDR2 is SYGVQD (reference sequence). V lost 3 bases, J lost 4 bases, and 12 bases stayed unmatched. This chain's CDR3 is CASSDSTKGLAVYNEQFF. In DNA form, the CDR3 reads TGCGCCAGCAGTGACTCCACTAAAGGACTAGCGGTATACAATGAGCAGTTCTTC.

The chain uses TRBV18 and TRBJ1-2; no clear D. This CDR3 has 11 residues. Between the trimmed V and J ends, which lost 0 bases and 8 bases, there was a span of 4 bases. Germline V gives CDR1 KGHSH, CDR2 LQKENI. The CDR3 DNA reads TGTGCCAGCTCACCACCGGGGGGCTACACCTTC. Amino acid sequence: CASSPPGGYTF.

The chain is built from TRBV7-2 and TRBJ1-3; D may be TRBD1 (5 bases). Trimming took 1 base from V and 3 from J, leaving 7 bases between them. The length of the CDR3 is 14 residues. Germline lookup yields CDR1 SGHTA and CDR2 FQGNSA. The CDR3 protein is CASSLGGVGNTIYF. CDR3 nucleotides: TGTGCCAGCAGCTTAGGGGGCGTTGGAAACACCATATATTTT.

The genes are TRBV28 and TRBJ2-2, with a possible D match to TRBD2 (5 bases). Germline lookup yields CDR1 MDHEN and CDR2 SYDVKM. This CDR3 contains 15 residues. With 3 bases removed from V and 3 bases from J, the gap between germline ends came to 11 bases. The CDR3 DNA sequence: TGTGCCAGCAGTTTTCGGGGATCGGACACCGGGGAGCTGTTTTTT. It is translated as CASSFRGSDTGELFF.

This clone occurred a few times. The gene calls are TRBV11-1 and TRBJ2-3; TRBD2 agrees at 7 bases. Germline V CDR1 and CDR2: SGHAT, FQDESV (reference sequence). This CDR3 has 17 residues. The trim removed 5 bases at V and 3 bases at J, leaving 14 bases unmatched. CDR3 DNA sequence: TGTGCCAGCAGCCCCTGCGGGGGAGGTTGGATTACAGATACGCAGTATTTT. Translated, it gives CASSPCGGGWITDTQYF.

This clone was observed a few times. V gene TRBV19 combines with J gene TRBJ2-2; 10 nucleotides line up with TRBD1. With 5 bases clipped from V and 3 bases from J, the junction kept 0 bases outside the gene matches. Germline CDR1 is LNHDA and CDR2 is SQIVND (reference sequence). CDR3 size: 14 residues. The CDR3: CASSDRGHTGELFF. In nucleotides, the CDR3 is TGTGCCAGTAGTGACAGGGGGCACACCGGGGAGCTGTTTTTT.

The J gene is TRBJ1-1, the V gene TRBV30, with 9 bases lining up with TRBD1. The germline V gene has CDR1 GTSNPN and CDR2 SVGIG (reference sequence). V lost 3 bases, J lost 11 bases, and 19 bases stayed unmatched. The CDR3 consists of 16 residues. DNA for the CDR3: TGTGCCTGGAGGGGTGGGGACAGGGTTACAGTTCGCGCTGCTTTCTTT. Its translation is CAWRGGDRVTVRAAFF.